This is a list of T cell receptor beta chains from one sample in a study of T-cell reconstitution after alpha-beta-depleted transplantation in children. TCRdb called the PCR reads again in MiXCR, with one record for every CDR3 protein. The repertoire holds several thousand distinct CDR3 sequences, with about a sixth as singletons. The sequences come from PBMCs, collected before TCRalphabeta/CD19-depleted stem cell transplant. The receptors shown here come from a boy aged 2 to 9 with acute lymphoblastic leukemia, due to receive a stem cell transplant. The CDR3 runs from the conserved cysteine through the conserved F or W. A D gene is named only where the DNA matches it firmly. For some rows the clone size is stated as once, few or many, or as a class when expanded; others skip it.

D gene	V gene	J gene	clone size	CDR3 length	CDR3 DNA	CDR3 protein
NA	TRBV7-3	TRBJ2-3	NA	13	TGTGCCAGCAGCCTGCAGGGAGCAGATACGCAGTATTTT	CASSLQGADTQYF
TRBD2	TRBV7-8	TRBJ2-1	medium-sized	14	TGTGCCAGCGGAAATAGCGGGGTTTACAATGAGCAGTTCTTC	CASGNSGVYNEQFF
NA	TRBV9	TRBJ2-3	medium-sized	15	TGTGCCAGCAGGGTAGGACGCTCTGACGCAGATACGCAGTATTTT	CASRVGRSDADTQYF
TRBD1	TRBV6-1	TRBJ2-7	few	15	TGTGCCAGCAGGCGCACCGGGACAGGGGTCTACGAGCAGTACTTC	CASRRTGTGVYEQYF
NA	TRBV18	TRBJ1-4	NA	17	TGTGCCAGCTCACCACGGAGCACAATCGAAACTAATGAAAAACTGTTTTTT	CASSPRSTIETNEKLFF
TRBD1	TRBV7-3	TRBJ2-1	medium-sized	13	TGTGCCAGCATAGGGACAGACTACAATGAGCAGTTCTTC	CASIGTDYNEQFF
NA	TRBV28	TRBJ1-5	NA	12	TGTGCCAGTGCCGGCCCCGGTCAGCCCCAGCATTTT	CASAGPGQPQHF
TRBD1	TRBV28	TRBJ2-7	medium-sized	17	TGTGCCAGCAGTTTGATATGGGGGGGACAGGGGGTCTACGAGCAGTACTTC	CASSLIWGGQGVYEQYF
NA	TRBV12-3/TRBV12-4	TRBJ2-2	few	13	TGTGCCAGCCGACAAAGGGGTACCGGGGAGCTGTTTTTT	CASRQRGTGELFF
NA	TRBV6-5	TRBJ2-1	medium-sized	14	TGTGCCAGCAGTCCTAACATCGACCTCCAGGAGCAGTTCTTC	CASSPNIDLQEQFF
NA	TRBV12-3/TRBV12-4	TRBJ2-2	NA	13	TGTGCCAGCACCCTAGCCCGGTCCGGGGAGCTGTTTTTT	CASTLARSGELFF
NA	TRBV11-2	TRBJ2-3	NA	15	TGTGCCAGCAGTCGCGCCCGTCTCCCCGGAGATACGCAGTATTTT	CASSRARLPGDTQYF
TRBD2	TRBV9	TRBJ2-3	medium-sized	17	TGTGCCAGCAGCGTAGAGGATAGCGGGGGCCGGAGGGATACGCAGTATTTT	CASSVEDSGGRRDTQYF
NA	TRBV7-9	TRBJ2-1	NA	11	TGTGCCAGCAGCTTATCCCTTGAGCAGTTCTTC	CASSLSLEQFF
NA	TRBV4-3	TRBJ2-2	NA	16	TGCGCCAGCAGCCAAGCAGGGTTCTCTACTGCCGGGGAGCTGTTTTTT	CASSQAGFSTAGELFF
NA	TRBV12-3/TRBV12-4	TRBJ2-2	medium-sized	15	TGTGCCAGCAGGGGCGTCCGGGGCAACACCGGGGAGCTGTTTTTT	CASRGVRGNTGELFF
NA	TRBV20-1	TRBJ2-3	medium-sized	13	TGCAGTGCTAGTCGTCTAGCTCAAGATACGCAGTATTTT	CSASRLAQDTQYF
TRBD1	TRBV6-1	TRBJ1-1	many	12	TGTGCCAGCGGGGACAGGGTCACTGAAGCTTTCTTT	CASGDRVTEAFF
TRBD2	TRBV5-6	TRBJ2-7	once	18	TGTGCCAGGGACCCCGGGCTAGCGGGGGGGGCTTTAGAGTACGAGCAGTACTTC	CARDPGLAGGALEYEQYF